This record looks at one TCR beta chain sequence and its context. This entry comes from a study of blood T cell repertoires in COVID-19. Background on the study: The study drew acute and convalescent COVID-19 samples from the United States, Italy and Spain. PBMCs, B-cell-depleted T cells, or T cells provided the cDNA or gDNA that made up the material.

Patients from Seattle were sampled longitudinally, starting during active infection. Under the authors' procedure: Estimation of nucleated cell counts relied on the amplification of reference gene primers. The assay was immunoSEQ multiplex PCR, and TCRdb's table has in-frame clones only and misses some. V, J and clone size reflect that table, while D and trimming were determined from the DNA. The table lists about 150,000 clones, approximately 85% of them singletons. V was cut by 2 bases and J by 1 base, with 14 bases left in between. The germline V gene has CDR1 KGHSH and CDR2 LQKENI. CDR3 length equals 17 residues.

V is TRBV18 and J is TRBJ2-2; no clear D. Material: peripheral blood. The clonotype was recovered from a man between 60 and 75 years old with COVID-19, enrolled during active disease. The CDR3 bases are TGTGCCAGCTCACCAGGCCGCCCTGGCTTGAACACCGGGGAGCTGTTTTTT. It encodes CASSPGRPGLNTGELFF.